The TCR beta chain described here comes from a study of blood T cells in healthy people across ages. Study results and limitations: Strong correlation was found linking TCR beta diversity to naive T cell percentage.

This CDR3 has 14 amino acids. Per germline, CDR1 LGHNA and CDR2 YSLEER. Isolating PBMCs gave at least 6.5 million of these cells per sample. Extraction yielded at least 6 micrograms of total RNA per sample. For the second PCR, which ran for about 6 to 11 cycles, a sample-barcoded 5' primer and a J-beta primer mix were used. Each cDNA molecule received a tag from a template-switch adaptor that had 12 random nucleotides. In TCRdb, the 5' RACE reads were re-called with MiXCR into one record per CDR3 protein. The table lists around 1,600,000 distinct CDR3 sequences, 42% of them singletons. Remarks on this clonotype: Its antigen is not known. Compared with germline, one end of the junction differs, possibly owing to a read error.

This receptor was identified in a woman in her late teens or twenties in good health. Sequencing was performed on blood. The chain recombines TRBV4-3 with TRBJ1-1, with unresolved D. CDR3 DNA: TGCGCCAGCGGCCAAGATCGTGTTGGCGCTGAAGCTTTCTTT. Amino acids: CASGQDRVGAEAFF.